This entry lists 21 T cell receptor beta chains sequenced from one sample in a study of blood T cell repertoires in COVID-19. Method: immunoSEQ multiplex PCR; TCRdb's copy keeps in-frame clones and lacks some. The table lists roughly 170,000 clones, 60% to 80% of them singletons. The sequencing sample was made of PBMCs or T cells enriched from blood (not recorded which). Receptors originate from a woman aged 45 to 65 who had recovered from COVID-19.

The chain employs TRBV29-1 and TRBJ2-2, with 12 bases fitting TRBD1. Looked up from germline, CDR1 is SQVTM and CDR2 is ANQGSEA. The trim removed 1 base at V and 7 bases at J, leaving 7 bases unmatched. This CDR3 spans 16 amino acids. This CDR3 reads CSVEVSGQGAIGELFF. The CDR3 DNA reads as TGCAGCGTTGAAGTGTCGGGACAGGGGGCGATCGGGGAGCTGTTTTTT.

The chain has TRBV5-1 and TRBJ2-4; D may be TRBD2 (5 bases). Trimming removed 5 bases from V and 6 bases from J, with 15 bases in between. Germline-derived CDR1 and CDR2 are SGHRS and YFSETQ. There are 14 residues in the CDR3. CDR3 residues: CASRQPGAGNIQYF. The CDR3 bases are TGCGCCAGCAGGCAACCGGGTGCGGGAAACATTCAGTACTTC.

The chain carries TRBV7-2 and TRBJ1-4; no firm D call. Germline-derived CDR1 and CDR2 are SGHTA and FQGNSA. Deletions cut 1 base from V and 10 bases from J, with 19 bases between. The CDR3 spans 16 residues. This CDR3 is CASSLDLALGTGKLFF. CDR3 bases: TGTGCCAGCAGCTTAGACTTAGCCCTGGGTACGGGAAAACTGTTTTTT.

This chain uses TRBV10-2 with TRBJ1-1; D uncertain. The CDR3 length is 12 residues. Trimming stripped 7 bases from V and 1 base from J, with 7 bases between. CDR1 is WSHSY, CDR2 SAAADI, per germline. The CDR3 region has the DNA TGCGCCAGCACTGGGCGGAACACTGAAGCTTTCTTT. Translating it yields CASTGRNTEAFF.

The chain combines TRBV7-2 with TRBJ2-1, with 9 bases that match TRBD2. V lost 2 bases to trimming and J lost 9 bases; unmatched junction nucleotides: 11. The germline V gene has CDR1 SGHTA and CDR2 FQGNSA. The CDR3 has 16 residues. The CDR3 is CASSLRLELAGIEQFF. The CDR3 DNA reads as TGTGCCAGCAGCTTAAGGTTGGAGCTAGCGGGAATTGAGCAGTTCTTC.

The CDR3 here is CASSLRGLRTEAFF. Here the CDR3 DNA reads TGTGCCAGCAGTTTGAGGGGGCTGAGGACTGAAGCTTTCTTT. The rearrangement links TRBV28 to TRBJ1-1; 7 bases align to TRBD1. CDR3 length: 14 residues. Per the germline V gene, CDR1 is MDHEN and CDR2 is SYDVKM. V lost 3 bases and J lost 5; bases outside the gene matches: 6.

V is TRBV11-2 and J is TRBJ2-7, with TRBD2 identical over 7 bases. Germline V gene data show CDR1 as SGHAT and CDR2 as FQNNGV. V gave up 3 bases and J gave up 4 bases; unmatched junction bases: 6. The CDR3 runs to 14 residues. Here the CDR3 reads CASSFSEGGYEQYF. The CDR3 coding sequence is TGTGCCAGCAGCTTTAGCGAGGGAGGGTACGAGCAGTACTTC.

The V and J genes are TRBV7-7 and TRBJ2-1; 7 bases line up with TRBD1. V shed 5 bases and J 0 bases; nucleotides not matched to a gene: 13. The CDR3 runs 18 residues. Germline V gives CDR1 SSHAT, CDR2 FNYEAQ (reference sequence). In DNA form, the CDR3 reads TGTGCCAGCAGCCCCCAAACCGACAGGGTCAGCTCCTACAATGAGCAGTTCTTC. It specifies CASSPQTDRVSSYNEQFF.

The chain recombines TRBV7-8 with TRBJ2-3; TRBD2 aligns across 7 bases. The CDR3 runs 16 residues. With V trimmed by 5 bases and J by 4 bases, 12 bases remained unmatched. Germline values: CDR1 SGHVS, CDR2 FQNEAQ. CDR3: CASSPRGSRVSDTQYF. As DNA, the CDR3 is TGTGCCAGCAGCCCCCGCGGGAGTAGGGTTTCAGATACGCAGTATTTT.

The rearrangement joins TRBV6-2 or TRBV6-3 to TRBJ2-7; D ambiguous. The CDR3 spans 17 residues. Per germline, CDR1 MNHEY and CDR2 SVGEGT. Trimming cost V 2 bases and J 2 bases, with 19 bases left between them. The CDR3 DNA sequence: TGTGCCAGCAGTTACCCGCCCCTAGATCTTCCGGCCTACGAGCAGTACTTC. Its protein is CASSYPPLDLPAYEQYF.

This clone appeared once. The chain's CDR3 is CASSALLGGHYGYTF. The CDR3 bases are TGTGCCAGCAGCGCCCTTCTGGGAGGGCACTATGGCTACACCTTC. This chain connects TRBV9 to TRBJ1-2; D is undetermined. This CDR3 contains 15 residues. V gave up 3 bases and J gave up 3 bases, with 15 bases separating them. Germline assignment: CDR1 SGDLS and CDR2 YYNGEE.

The rearrangement links TRBV23-1 to TRBJ2-5; 7 bases fit TRBD2. TRBV23-1 is assigned to the ORF class and has an uncertain function. V lost 10 bases to trimming and J lost 5 bases; unmatched junction nucleotides: 22. The CDR3 contains 17 residues. Written as DNA, the CDR3 is TGCGCCAAACGCGACCTGGGGCAGGCGGGAGAGTCGGAGACCCAGTACTTC. This gives the protein CAKRDLGQAGESETQYF.

This rearrangement joins TRBV21-1 to TRBJ2-2; the table's D call, TRBD2, has no DNA check behind it. TRBV21-1 is reported as a pseudogene. The CDR3 runs 16 residues. CDR3 coding DNA: TGTGCCAGCAGCAAAGAGATTCCGGTTCTGCCCGGGGAGCTGTTTTTT. Residues: CASSKEIPVLPGELFF.

This clone appeared a few times. The rearrangement links TRBV14 to TRBJ1-2; D is unclear. V gave up 4 bases and J gave up 4 bases, with 13 bases separating them. The CDR3 sequence is 14 residues long. Germline CDR1 reads SGHDN; CDR2 reads FVKESK. In nucleotides, the CDR3 is TGTGCCAGCAGCCCAGACGGAGTTGGCTATGGCTACACCTTC. Residues: CASSPDGVGYGYTF.

In this sample, this clone turned up a few times. The CDR3 DNA is TGCGCCAGCAGCTTGTGGGGACTAGGCTACAATGAGCAGTTCTTC. Translated: CASSLWGLGYNEQFF. J is TRBJ2-1 and V is TRBV5-1; 8 positions match TRBD2. The CDR3 totals 15 residues. CDR1 is SGHRS and CDR2 is YFSETQ in the germline V gene. V lost 1 base, J lost 3 bases, and 3 bases stayed unmatched.

Only a few counts were recorded for this clone. The chain joins TRBV3-1 (or the pseudogene TRBV3-2) to TRBJ1-1; no reliable D call. The germline V and J ends were trimmed by 1 base and 3 bases, with 6 bases remaining between them. Germline CDR1 is LGHDT and CDR2 is YNNKEL (reference sequence). The CDR3 extends over 13 amino acids. CDR3 amino acids: CASSQGRHTEAFF. CDR3 bases: TGTGCCAGCAGCCAAGGCAGGCACACTGAAGCTTTCTTT.

This clone was observed a single time. The chain couples TRBV24-1 to TRBJ2-1; 9 bases map to TRBD1. Germline loops: CDR1 KGHDR, CDR2 SFDVKD. This CDR3 comprises 15 residues. V shed 9 bases, J shed 4 bases, and the junction held 9 bases outside the gene matches. CDR3 sequence (DNA): TGTGCCACCGGGACAGGGAGTCTTGGTTACAATGAGCAGTTCTTC. Protein sequence: CATGTGSLGYNEQFF.

A word on this clone: Other DNA sequences in the sample encode the same CDR3. The chain is built from TRBV5-1 and TRBJ2-5, with TRBD2 as a possible D gene (6 bases). Germline loops: CDR1 SGHRS, CDR2 YFSETQ. Trimming stripped 4 bases from V and 1 base from J, with 8 bases between. This CDR3 region has 13 residues. The CDR3 DNA follows: TGCGCCAGCAGCCGCGGGACCCAAGAGACCCAGTACTTC. Protein sequence: CASSRGTQETQYF.

The DNA for the CDR3 is TGTGCCAGCACCCTCAACAGGGGAGCCGGGGAGCTGTTTTTT. Its protein product is CASTLNRGAGELFF. V is TRBV5-4 and J is TRBJ2-2, with 7 bases aligning to TRBD1. V trimming: 6 bases; J trimming: 6 bases; junction bases outside the gene matches: 8. This CDR3 is 14 amino acids long. The germline V gene encodes CDR1 SGHNT and CDR2 YYREEE (reference sequence).

The chain links TRBV7-3 to TRBJ2-2, with D perhaps TRBD2 (5 bases). There are 16 residues in the CDR3. Trimming stripped 3 bases from V and 3 bases from J, with 14 bases between. CDR1 SGHTA and CDR2 FQGTGA come from the germline V gene. The CDR3 is CASSFNAARDTGELFF. Written as DNA, the CDR3 is TGTGCCAGCAGCTTTAACGCGGCGAGGGACACCGGGGAGCTGTTTTTT.

The V gene is TRBV5-6, the J gene TRBJ1-1, with 8 bases aligning to TRBD1. Germline CDR1 SGHDT, CDR2 YYEEEE. The V gene end was trimmed by 3 bases and the J gene end by 10 bases; junction bases not matched to a gene: 5. The CDR3 totals 12 residues. The CDR3 loop reads CASSWGQEGAFF. DNA of the CDR3: TGTGCCAGCAGCTGGGGACAGGAGGGAGCTTTCTTT.